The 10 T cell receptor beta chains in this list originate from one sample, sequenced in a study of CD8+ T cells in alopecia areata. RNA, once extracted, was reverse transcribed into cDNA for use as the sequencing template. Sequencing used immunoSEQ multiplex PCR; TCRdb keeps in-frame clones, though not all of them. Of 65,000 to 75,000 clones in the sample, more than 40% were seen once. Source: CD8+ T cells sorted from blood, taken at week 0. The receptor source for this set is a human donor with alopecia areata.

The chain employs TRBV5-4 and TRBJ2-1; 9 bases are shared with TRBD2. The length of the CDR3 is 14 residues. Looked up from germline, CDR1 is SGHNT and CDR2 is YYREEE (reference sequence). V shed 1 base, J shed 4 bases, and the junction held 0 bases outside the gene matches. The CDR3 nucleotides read TGTGCCAGCAGCTTGACTAGCGGGTACAATGAGCAGTTCTTC. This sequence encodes CASSLTSGYNEQFF.

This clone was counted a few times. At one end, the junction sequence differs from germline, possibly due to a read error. Written as DNA, the CDR3 is TGCGCCAGCAGCCAAGAACCCAGCTCCTACAATGAGCAGTTCTTC. Translation: CASSQEPSSYNEQFF. The V gene is TRBV11-2, the J gene TRBJ2-1, with D unresolved. This CDR3 is 15 amino acids long. Germline V gives CDR1 SGHAT, CDR2 FQNNGV. The full variable domain, its missing parts supplied by reference TRBV11-2 and TRBJ2-1, is EAGVAQSPRYKIIEKRQSVAFWCNPISGHATLYWYQQILGQGPKLLIQFQNNGVVDDSQLPKDRFSAERLKGVDSTLKIQPAKLEDSAVYLCASSQEPSSYNEQFFGPGTRLTVL.

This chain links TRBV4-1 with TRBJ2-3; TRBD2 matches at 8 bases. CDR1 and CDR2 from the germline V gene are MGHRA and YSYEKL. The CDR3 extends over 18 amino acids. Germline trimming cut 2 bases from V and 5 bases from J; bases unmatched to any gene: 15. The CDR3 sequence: CASSQRTPSGSLVDTQYF. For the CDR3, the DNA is TGCGCCAGCAGCCAACGGACTCCAAGCGGGAGTTTGGTAGATACGCAGTATTTT.

CDR3 in amino acids: CASSASGTGSSGANVLTF. The DNA of the CDR3 is TGCGCCAGCAGCGCCTCCGGGACAGGGTCCTCTGGGGCCAACGTCCTGACTTTC. The chain employs TRBV5-1 and TRBJ2-6; 9 bases map to TRBD1. CDR3 length equals 18 residues. V lost 4 bases to trimming and J lost 0 bases; unmatched junction nucleotides: 8. Germline values: CDR1 SGHRS, CDR2 YFSETQ. Combining the CDR3 with reference TRBV5-1 and TRBJ2-6 gives the whole variable domain KAGVTQTPRYLIKTRGQQVTLSCSPISGHRSVSWYQQTPGQGLQFLFEYFSETQRNKGNFPGRFSGRQFSNSRSEMNVSTLELGDSALYLCASSASGTGSSGANVLTFGAGSRLTVL.

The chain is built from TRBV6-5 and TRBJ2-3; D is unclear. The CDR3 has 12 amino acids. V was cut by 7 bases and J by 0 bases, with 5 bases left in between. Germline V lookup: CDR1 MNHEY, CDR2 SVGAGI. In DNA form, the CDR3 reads TGTGCCAGCACCGGGAGCACAGATACGCAGTATTTT. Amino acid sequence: CASTGSTDTQYF.

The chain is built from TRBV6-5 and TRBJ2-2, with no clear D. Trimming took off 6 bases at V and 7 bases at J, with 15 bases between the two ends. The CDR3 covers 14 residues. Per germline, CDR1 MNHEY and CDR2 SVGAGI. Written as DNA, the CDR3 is TGTGCCAGCAGCTCAACTGGTCGTGTCGGGGAGCTGTTTTTT. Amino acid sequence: CASSSTGRVGELFF.

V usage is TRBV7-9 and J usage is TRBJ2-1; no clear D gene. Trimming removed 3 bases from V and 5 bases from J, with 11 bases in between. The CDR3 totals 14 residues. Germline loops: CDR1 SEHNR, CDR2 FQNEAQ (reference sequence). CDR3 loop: CASSFRFENNEQFF. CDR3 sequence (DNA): TGTGCCAGCAGCTTCCGCTTCGAAAACAATGAGCAGTTCTTC. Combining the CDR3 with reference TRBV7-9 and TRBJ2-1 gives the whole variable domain DTGVSQNPRHKITKRGQNVTFRCDPISEHNRLYWYRQTLGQGPEFLTYFQNEAQLEKSRLLSDRFSAERPKGSFSTLEIQRTEQGDSAMYLCASSFRFENNEQFFGPGTRLTVL.

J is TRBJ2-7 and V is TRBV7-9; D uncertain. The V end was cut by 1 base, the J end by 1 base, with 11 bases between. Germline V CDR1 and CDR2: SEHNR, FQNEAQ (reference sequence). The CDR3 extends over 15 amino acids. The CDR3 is CASSLVGRVSYEQYF. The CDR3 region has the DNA TGTGCCAGCAGCTTAGTTGGTAGGGTGTCCTACGAGCAGTACTTC. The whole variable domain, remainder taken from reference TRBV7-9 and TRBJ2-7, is DTGVSQNPRHKITKRGQNVTFRCDPISEHNRLYWYRQTLGQGPEFLTYFQNEAQLEKSRLLSDRFSAERPKGSFSTLEIQRTEQGDSAMYLCASSLVGRVSYEQYFGPGTRLTVT.

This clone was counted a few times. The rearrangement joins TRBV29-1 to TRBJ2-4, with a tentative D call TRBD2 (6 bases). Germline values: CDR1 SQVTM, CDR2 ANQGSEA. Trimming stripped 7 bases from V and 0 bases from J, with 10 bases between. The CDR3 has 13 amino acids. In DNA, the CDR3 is TGCAGCGGGAAGGGACTAGCCAAAAACATTCAGTACTTC. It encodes CSGKGLAKNIQYF.

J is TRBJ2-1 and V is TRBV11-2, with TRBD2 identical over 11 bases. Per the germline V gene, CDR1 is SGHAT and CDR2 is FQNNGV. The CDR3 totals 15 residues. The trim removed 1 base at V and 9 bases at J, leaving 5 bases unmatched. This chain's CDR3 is CASSLVSGRAREQFF. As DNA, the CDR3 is TGTGCCAGCAGCTTAGTTAGCGGGAGGGCGCGTGAGCAGTTCTTC.